The 2 T cell receptor beta chains given below trace back to one sample, sequenced in a study of blood T cells in healthy people across ages. PCR was performed a second time for about 7 to 11 cycles using a sample-barcoded 5' primer and a J-beta primer mix. TCRdb re-called the 5' RACE reads with MiXCR, one entry per CDR3 protein. The table lists 1.4 million or so distinct CDR3 sequences, about 42% of them singletons. Sequencing was done on a sample of blood. These receptors all stem from a woman between 18 and 29 years old in good health.

The rearrangement joins TRBV5-1 to TRBJ2-1, with 11 bases matching TRBD2. The CDR3 is 17 residues long. The germline V gene has CDR1 SGHRS and CDR2 YFSETQ. V trimming: 2 bases; J trimming: 4 bases; junction bases outside the gene matches: 8. This CDR3 is CASSLETSGGFYNEQFF. CDR3 nucleotide sequence: TGCGCCAGCAGCTTAGAAACTAGCGGGGGTTTTTACAATGAGCAGTTCTTC.

This clonotype was seen a handful of times. The CDR3 DNA sequence: TGTGCCAGCAGTCCTACGCGTCCCGTGGGGGGCTACACCTTC. This gives the protein CASSPTRPVGGYTF. The rearrangement joins TRBV12-3 or TRBV12-4 to TRBJ1-2; D is unclear. CDR3 length: 14 amino acids. With 5 bases removed from V and 8 bases from J, the gap between germline ends came to 18 bases.